This T cell receptor (beta chain) was retrieved from a study of T-cell memory formation after mild COVID-19. Study information: Largely, the TCR clusters proved donor specific.

This clonotype was detected only once. Its target is unknown. TCRdb reprocessed the 5' RACE reads via MiXCR and lists one record per CDR3 protein. The sample contains approximately 250,000 distinct CDR3 sequences, roughly 17% of which appear only once. Study-wide findings and caveats: Cross-reactive memory seemingly joined, as some responding clones were found in pre-infection memory.

The CDR3 consists of 14 residues. Germline-derived CDR1 and CDR2 are SGDLS and YYNGEE. V was clipped by 0 bases and J by 2 bases, with 8 bases between them. The receptor was derived from a man between 18 and 35 years old who had mild COVID-19 (a few samples of this study predate the infection). Cell type and time point are not known. The chain combines TRBV9 with TRBJ2-5, with D tentatively TRBD2 (6 bases). The sequenced sample consisted of PBMCs or a T cell subset sorted from them (not recorded which). The DNA for the CDR3 is TGTGCCAGCAGCGTAGGGAGGGTTCAAGAGACCCAGTACTTC. This translates into CASSVGRVQETQYF.